One sample yielded the 4 T cell receptor beta chains listed below, sequenced in a study of T cells in Graves' hyperthyroidism and ophthalmopathy. The TCR beta CDR3 regions underwent amplification using RNA transcripts as the source. In the first-round RT-PCR of the TCR CDR3, the HTBI primer set was used. MiXCR, applied by TCRdb to the multiplex PCR reads, yields one record per CDR3 protein. The sample records roughly 98,000 distinct CDR3 sequences, 40% being singletons. The sequencing input was peripheral blood or thyroid tissue (not recorded which). All receptors come from a woman aged 25 to 39 with Graves' hyperthyroidism.

The gene calls are TRBV7-2 and TRBJ1-1, with TRBD1 identical over 10 bases. The CDR3 length is 15 residues. The junction had 8 bases not matched to a gene; V was cut back by 4 bases and J by 6 bases. Germline CDR1 reads SGHTA; CDR2 reads FQGNSA. The CDR3 loop reads CASSSRQGASAEAFF. Written as DNA, the CDR3 is TGTGCCAGCAGCTCAAGACAGGGGGCGTCCGCTGAAGCTTTCTTT.

This clonotype was detected only once. A read error may be the cause here, since a much bigger clone is one base away. The gene calls are TRBV24-1 and TRBJ1-2; 7 bases fit TRBD1. Germline loops: CDR1 KGHDR, CDR2 SFDVKD. J lost 6 bases, V lost 11 bases, and 11 bases had no gene match. The CDR3 length is 13 residues. The CDR3 protein is CASSTTGFNGYTF. The CDR3 DNA follows: TGTGCCAGCAGCACGACAGGGTTCAATGGCTACACCTTC.

This clonotype was seen many times. CDR3 protein: CASSGGTDHNQPQHF. CDR3 in DNA: TGTGCCAGCAGCGGCGGGACGGACCACAATCAGCCCCAGCATTTT. This chain uses TRBV6-1 with TRBJ1-5; tentatively, D is TRBD1 (5 bases). The CDR3 consists of 15 residues. In germline, CDR1 is MNHNS, CDR2 SASEGT. V lost 6 bases to trimming and J lost 3 bases, with 15 bases between them.

About this clonotype: This may stem from a read error, because a much larger clone lies one nucleotide away. The V gene is TRBV28, the J gene TRBJ1-6; TRBD1 agrees at 7 bases. Germline-derived CDR1 and CDR2 are MDHEN and SYDVKM. Trimming at V came to 0 bases and at J to 5 bases, leaving 10 bases not matched to a gene. This CDR3 spans 18 amino acids. The CDR3 DNA follows: TGTGCCAGCAGTTTATGGCTCGCCGGGACAGAAAATAATTCACCCCTCCACTTT. This codes for CASSLWLAGTENNSPLHF.